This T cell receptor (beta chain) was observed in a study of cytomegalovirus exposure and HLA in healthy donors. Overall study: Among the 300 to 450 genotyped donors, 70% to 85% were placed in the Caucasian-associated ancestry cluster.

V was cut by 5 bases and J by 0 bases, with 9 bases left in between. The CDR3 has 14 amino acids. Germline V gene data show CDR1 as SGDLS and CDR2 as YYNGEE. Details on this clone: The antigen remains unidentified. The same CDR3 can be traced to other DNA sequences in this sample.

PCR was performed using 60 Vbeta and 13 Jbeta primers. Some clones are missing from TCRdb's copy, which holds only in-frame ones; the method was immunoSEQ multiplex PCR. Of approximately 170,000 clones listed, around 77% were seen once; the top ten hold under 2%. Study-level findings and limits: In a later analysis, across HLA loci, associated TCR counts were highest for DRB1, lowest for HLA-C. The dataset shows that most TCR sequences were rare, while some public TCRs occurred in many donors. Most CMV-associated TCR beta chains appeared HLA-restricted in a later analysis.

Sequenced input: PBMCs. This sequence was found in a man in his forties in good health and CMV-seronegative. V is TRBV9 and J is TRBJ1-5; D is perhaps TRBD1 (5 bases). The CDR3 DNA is TGTGCCAGCAGTTTTACAGGTAGCAATCAGCCCCAGCATTTT. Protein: CASSFTGSNQPQHF.